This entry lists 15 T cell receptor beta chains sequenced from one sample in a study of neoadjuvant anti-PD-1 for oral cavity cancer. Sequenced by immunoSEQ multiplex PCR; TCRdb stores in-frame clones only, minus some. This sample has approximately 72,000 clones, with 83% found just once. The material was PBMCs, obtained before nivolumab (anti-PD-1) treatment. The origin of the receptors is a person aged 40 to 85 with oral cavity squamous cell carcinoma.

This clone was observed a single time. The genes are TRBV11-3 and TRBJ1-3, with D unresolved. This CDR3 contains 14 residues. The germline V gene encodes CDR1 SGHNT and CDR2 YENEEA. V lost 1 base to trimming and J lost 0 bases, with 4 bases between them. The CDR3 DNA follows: TGTGCCAGCAGCTTAGGGACCTCTGGAAACACCATATATTTT. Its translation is CASSLGTSGNTIYF.

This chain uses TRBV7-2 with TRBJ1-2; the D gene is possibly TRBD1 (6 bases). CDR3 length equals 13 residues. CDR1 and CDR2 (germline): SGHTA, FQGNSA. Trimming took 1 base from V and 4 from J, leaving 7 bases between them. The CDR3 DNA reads TGTGCCAGCAGCTTAGGAGGGGGCTATGGCTACACCTTC. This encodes CASSLGGGYGYTF.

CDR3: CASSQAEQGAGYNEQFF. The CDR3 region has the DNA TGTGCCAGCAGCCAAGCCGAACAGGGGGCTGGCTACAATGAGCAGTTCTTC. This chain uses TRBV4-2 with TRBJ2-1; TRBD1 aligns across 9 bases. This CDR3 contains 17 residues. With 1 base clipped from V and 3 bases from J, the junction kept 7 bases outside the gene matches. Germline V lookup: CDR1 LGHNA, CDR2 YNFKEQ.

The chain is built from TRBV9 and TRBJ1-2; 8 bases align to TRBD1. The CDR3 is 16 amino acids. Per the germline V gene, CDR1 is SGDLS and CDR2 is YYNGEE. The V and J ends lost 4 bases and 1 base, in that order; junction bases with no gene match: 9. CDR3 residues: CASSTRGQGVNYGYTF. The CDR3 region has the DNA TGTGCCAGCAGCACCCGCGGACAGGGAGTTAACTATGGCTACACCTTC.

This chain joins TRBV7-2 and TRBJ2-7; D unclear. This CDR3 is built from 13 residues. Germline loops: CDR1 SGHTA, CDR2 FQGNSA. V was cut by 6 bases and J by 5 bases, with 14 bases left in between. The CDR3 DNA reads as TGTGCCAGCAGAAAACGCCTTATCGACGAGCAGTACTTC. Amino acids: CASRKRLIDEQYF.

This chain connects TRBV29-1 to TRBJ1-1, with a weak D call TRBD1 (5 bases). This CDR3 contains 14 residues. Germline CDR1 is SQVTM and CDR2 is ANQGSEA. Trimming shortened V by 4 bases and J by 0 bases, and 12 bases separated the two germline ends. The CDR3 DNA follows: TGCAGCGTTGTTACGGGGGTCTTGAACACTGAAGCTTTCTTT. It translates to CSVVTGVLNTEAFF.

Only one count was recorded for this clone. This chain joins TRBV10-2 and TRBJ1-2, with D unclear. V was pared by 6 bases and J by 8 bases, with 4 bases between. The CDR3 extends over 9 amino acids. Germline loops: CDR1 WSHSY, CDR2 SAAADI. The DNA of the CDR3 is TGCGCCAGCAGGGGGGGCTACACCTTC. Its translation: CASRGGYTF.

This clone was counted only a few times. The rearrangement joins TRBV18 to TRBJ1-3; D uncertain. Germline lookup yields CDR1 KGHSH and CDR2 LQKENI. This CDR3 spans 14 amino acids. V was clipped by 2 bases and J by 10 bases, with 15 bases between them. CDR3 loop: CASSPSGVRGTIYF. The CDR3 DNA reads TGTGCCAGCTCACCAAGCGGGGTACGAGGAACCATATATTTT. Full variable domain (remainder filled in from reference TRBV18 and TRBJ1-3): NAGVMQNPRHLVRRRGQEARLRCSPMKGHSHVYWYRQLPEEGLKFMVYLQKENIIDESGMPKERFSAEFPKEGPSILRIQQVVRGDSAAYFCASSPSGVRGTIYFGEGSWLTVV.

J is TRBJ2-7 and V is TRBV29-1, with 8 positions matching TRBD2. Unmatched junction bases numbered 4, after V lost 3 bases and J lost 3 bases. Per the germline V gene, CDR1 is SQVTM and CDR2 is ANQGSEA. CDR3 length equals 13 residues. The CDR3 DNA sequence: TGCAGCGTTGAGGCCAGCGGGAGCTACGAGCAGTACTTC. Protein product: CSVEASGSYEQYF.

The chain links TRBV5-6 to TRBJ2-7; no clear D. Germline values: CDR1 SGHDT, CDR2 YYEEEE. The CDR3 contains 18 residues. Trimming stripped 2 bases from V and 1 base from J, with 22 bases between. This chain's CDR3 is CASSLGFLGMTISYEQYF. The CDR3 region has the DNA TGTGCCAGCAGCTTAGGGTTCTTAGGGATGACAATTTCCTACGAGCAGTACTTC.

CDR3: CAISEFSGGRGQFF. CDR3 bases: TGTGCCATCAGTGAGTTCAGCGGGGGACGGGGGCAGTTCTTC. The chain couples TRBV10-3 to TRBJ2-1; TRBD2 aligns across 8 bases. The V and J ends lost 1 base and 12 bases, in that order; junction bases with no gene match: 8. The CDR3 contains 14 residues. Germline assignment: CDR1 ENHRY and CDR2 SYGVKD.

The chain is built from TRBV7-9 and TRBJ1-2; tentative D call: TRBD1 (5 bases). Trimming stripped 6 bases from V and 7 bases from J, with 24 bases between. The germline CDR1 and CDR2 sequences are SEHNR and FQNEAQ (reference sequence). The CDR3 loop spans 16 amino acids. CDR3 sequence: CASSSYPTGRLAGYTF. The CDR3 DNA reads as TGTGCCAGCAGTTCCTACCCGACGGGACGTCTGGCTGGCTACACCTTC.

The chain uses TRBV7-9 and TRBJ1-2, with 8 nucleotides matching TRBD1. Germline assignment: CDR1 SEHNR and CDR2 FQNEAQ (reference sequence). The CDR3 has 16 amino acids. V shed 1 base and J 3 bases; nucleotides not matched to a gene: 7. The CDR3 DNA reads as TGTGCCAGCAGCTTAGTGGTCCCGGACAGGGACTATGGCTACACCTTC. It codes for CASSLVVPDRDYGYTF.

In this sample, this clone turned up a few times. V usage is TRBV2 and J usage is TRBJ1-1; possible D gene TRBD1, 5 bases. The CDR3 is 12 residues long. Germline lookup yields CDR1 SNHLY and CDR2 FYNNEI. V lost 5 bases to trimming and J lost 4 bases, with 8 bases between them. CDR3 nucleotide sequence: TGTGCCAGCAGTCTCCAGGGCACTGAAGCTTTCTTT. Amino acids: CASSLQGTEAFF.

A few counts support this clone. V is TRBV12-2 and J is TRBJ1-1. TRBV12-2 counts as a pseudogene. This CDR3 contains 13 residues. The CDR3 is CASRLARGREAFF. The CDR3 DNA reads TGTGCAAGTCGCTTAGCGAGGGGCCGGGAAGCTTTCTTT.